What follows are 18 T cell receptor beta chains derived from one specimen sequenced in a study. One entry per CDR3 protein, called by TCRdb with MiXCR from the RT-PCR reads. The sample records fewer than 800,000 distinct CDR3 sequences, 14% being singletons. Material: memory CD4+ T cells from blood. These receptor sequences come from a female donor in good health, serving as a healthy control.

The chain combines TRBV5-1 with TRBJ2-6; tentatively, D is TRBD1 (6 bases). With 7 bases removed from V and 1 base from J, the gap between germline ends came to 15 bases. The CDR3 runs 16 residues. Per the germline V gene, CDR1 is SGHRS and CDR2 is YFSETQ. CDR3 sequence (DNA): TGCGCCAGCCACCAGGGGTTTGAGTCTGGGGCCAACGTCCTGACTTTC. It codes for CASHQGFESGANVLTF.

This clonotype was detected many times. The chain uses TRBV27 and TRBJ2-1; TRBD2 agrees at 14 bases. J was trimmed by 8 bases and V by 7 bases; bases with no gene match: 22. CDR3 length: 20 amino acids. CDR1 is MNHEY and CDR2 is SMNVEV in the germline V gene (reference sequence). The DNA of the CDR3 is TGTGCCAGCACCATTCATCCGGGACTAGCGGGAGTATGGCGTTTGGATGAGCAGTTCTTC. Its protein product is CASTIHPGLAGVWRLDEQFF.

The chain recombines TRBV7-2 with TRBJ2-1, with D perhaps given as TRBD1 or TRBD2 (5 bases each). The CDR3 runs 14 residues. Germline-derived CDR1 and CDR2 are SGHTA and FQGNSA. V was cut by 5 bases and J by 7 bases, with 15 bases left in between. The DNA of the CDR3 is TGTGCCAGCAGCCCGGCCGGGACCGGAAATGAGCAGTTCTTC. Protein product: CASSPAGTGNEQFF. Combining the CDR3 with reference TRBV7-2 and TRBJ2-1 gives the whole variable domain GAGVSQSPSNKVTEKGKDVELRCDPISGHTALYWYRQSLGQGLEFLIYFQGNSAPDKSGLPSDRFSAERTGGSVSTLTIQRTQQEDSAVYLCASSPAGTGNEQFFGPGTRLTVL.

The chain carries TRBV7-9 and TRBJ2-7; TRBD1 matches at 9 bases. The germline gives CDR1 SEHNR, CDR2 FQNEAQ (reference sequence). CDR3 length: 14 amino acids. V gave up 5 bases and J gave up 6 bases; unmatched junction bases: 8. CDR3 sequence reads: CASSATGGSREQYF. CDR3 DNA sequence: TGTGCCAGCAGCGCGACAGGGGGGTCGCGCGAGCAGTACTTC.

This clonotype has more than one count but fewer than ten. The chain joins TRBV5-1 to TRBJ2-1; 9 nucleotides match TRBD1. V gave up 2 bases and J gave up 8 bases; unmatched junction bases: 8. The V gene's germline CDR1 is SGHRS and CDR2 YFSETQ. This CDR3 spans 15 amino acids. The CDR3 DNA reads TGCGCCAGCAGCTTAAGAGGACAGGGGAGGGATGAGCAGTTCTTC. The encoded protein is CASSLRGQGRDEQFF.

This clonotype was observed a few times. The V call is TRBV29-1, the J call TRBJ1-3; no clear D gene. CDR3 length: 13 residues. Per the germline V gene, CDR1 is SQVTM and CDR2 is ANQGSEA. Trimming pared 3 bases from V and 0 bases from J, leaving 6 bases between. The CDR3 DNA is TGCAGCGTTGAGTCCAGCTCTGGAAACACCATATATTTT. It yields the protein CSVESSSGNTIYF.

This clonotype was picked up a small number of times. This chain uses TRBV20-1 with TRBJ2-3; D is unresolved. The CDR3 consists of 16 residues. Germline V gene lookup returns CDR1 DFQATT and CDR2 SNEGSKA (reference sequence). V was shortened by 6 bases and J by 6 bases, with 25 bases between the two germline ends. CDR3: CSAADYRTGSLDTQYF. The CDR3, as DNA: TGCAGTGCCGCAGATTATCGGACCGGATCGTTGGATACGCAGTATTTT.

The chain combines TRBV5-6 with TRBJ2-6, with 8 bases matching TRBD1. CDR3 length: 17 amino acids. CDR1 and CDR2 (germline): SGHDT, YYEEEE. V shed 5 bases, J shed 0 bases, and the junction held 7 bases outside the gene matches. CDR3 sequence reads: CASRQTGDPSGANVLTF. In DNA form, the CDR3 reads TGTGCCAGCAGGCAGACAGGGGACCCCTCTGGGGCCAACGTCCTGACTTTC.

The chain is built from TRBV28 and TRBJ1-4; tentatively, D is TRBD1 (6 bases). From germline, CDR1 is MDHEN and CDR2 SYDVKM. The CDR3 runs 16 residues. V lost 3 bases and J lost 4, with 15 bases in between. The CDR3: CASSFWNRVFNEKLFF. CDR3 sequence (DNA): TGTGCCAGCAGTTTTTGGAACAGGGTTTTTAATGAAAAACTGTTTTTT.

This clonotype was found a few times. The CDR3 reads CASSLTATGGKGQFF. The CDR3, as DNA: TGTGCCAGCAGCTTAACGGCTACAGGGGGCAAGGGGCAGTTCTTC. This rearrangement joins TRBV7-3 to TRBJ2-1, with 9 bases identical to TRBD1. The V gene's germline CDR1 is SGHTA and CDR2 FQGTGA. Germline trimming cut 0 bases from V and 12 bases from J; bases unmatched to any gene: 9. The CDR3 spans 15 residues. Looking up the rest from reference TRBV7-3 and TRBJ2-1 gives the full variable domain: GAGVSQTPSNKVTEKGKYVELRCDPISGHTALYWYRQSLGQGPEFLIYFQGTGAADDSGLPNDRFFAVRPEGSVSTLKIQRTERGDSAVYLCASSLTATGGKGQFFGPGTRLTVL.

The chain joins TRBV3-1 to TRBJ2-5; D is unresolved. This CDR3 region has 14 residues. Germline V gene lookup returns CDR1 LGHDT and CDR2 YNNKEL (reference sequence). V lost 2 bases and J lost 3, with 10 bases in between. CDR3 sequence reads: CASSQMGYEETQYF. CDR3 DNA: TGTGCCAGCAGCCAAATGGGGTACGAAGAGACCCAGTACTTC.

This clonotype was counted between two and nine times. The V call is TRBV4-3, the J call TRBJ2-1, with D unresolved. Trimming took 1 base from V and 4 from J, leaving 5 bases between them. Germline CDR1 reads LGHNA; CDR2 reads YSLEER. This CDR3 is built from 13 residues. Here the CDR3 reads CASSQALYNEQFF. The DNA for the CDR3 is TGCGCCAGCAGCCAAGCCCTGTACAATGAGCAGTTCTTC.

This sequence joins TRBV9 and TRBJ2-1, with 10 positions matching TRBD1. Germline CDR1 and CDR2: SGDLS and YYNGEE. CDR3 length: 15 residues. V dropped 4 bases and J dropped 8; count of bases not matched to a gene: 9. The CDR3 region is CASSPRTGGDDEQFF. CDR3 nucleotides: TGTGCCAGCAGCCCGCGGACAGGGGGTGACGATGAGCAGTTCTTC.

This clonotype was detected a few times. The CDR3 nucleotides are TGCAGTGCTAGCTTAGCTGGGGGGACCGGGGAGCAGTACTTC. Translation: CSASLAGGTGEQYF. V and J are TRBV20-1 and TRBJ2-7; TRBD2 is a possible D gene (6 bases). The CDR3 length is 14 residues. CDR1 is DFQATT and CDR2 is SNEGSKA in the germline V gene (reference sequence). Trimming pared 3 bases from V and 7 bases from J, leaving 19 bases between.

V usage is TRBV28 and J usage is TRBJ1-1, with D possibly TRBD1 on 5 matching bases. Germline-derived CDR1 and CDR2 are MDHEN and SYDVKM. The V end lost 2 bases, the J end lost 4 bases, and 11 bases lay between the germline ends. CDR3 length: 14 amino acids. The CDR3 here is CASSLPPGSTEAFF. CDR3 bases: TGTGCCAGCAGTTTACCCCCAGGGAGCACTGAAGCTTTCTTT.

This clonotype was picked up many times. The chain employs TRBV12-3 or TRBV12-4 and TRBJ1-1; maybe TRBD1 (6 bases). V lost 2 bases, J lost 8 bases, and 15 bases lay in between. The CDR3 sequence is 14 residues long. Here the CDR3 DNA reads TGTGCCAGCAGTTTATTACAGGGAGAGGCCGAAGCTTTCTTT. This translates into CASSLLQGEAEAFF.

Here the CDR3 reads CASSKDTEQYF. In DNA form, the CDR3 reads TGCGCCAGCAGTAAAGATACCGAGCAGTACTTC. The J gene is TRBJ2-7, the V gene TRBV5-1; unclear D gene. The CDR3 is made up of 11 amino acids. Trimming removed 5 bases at V and 6 bases at J, with 9 bases between. Germline lookup yields CDR1 SGHRS and CDR2 YFSETQ.

In its sample, this clonotype was seen a few times. The chain carries TRBV7-2 and TRBJ1-6; D is possibly TRBD1 (6 bases). Germline CDR1 reads SGHTA; CDR2 reads FQGNSA. V was cut by 3 bases and J by 14 bases, with 14 bases left in between. CDR3 length: 13 amino acids. The CDR3 DNA reads as TGTGCCAGCAGCTTCCACAGGGATGGGACCCTCCACTTT. It is translated as CASSFHRDGTLHF.